This T cell receptor beta chain was obtained from a study of STAT5B mutations in CD4+ large granular lymphocyte leukemia. Study results and caveats: Without putative leukemic clones, patient CD4-sorted repertoires remained more clonal than healthy CD4+ repertoires. 8/27 top patient clones versus 2/35 control clones were TRBV06-family.

Germline V gene lookup returns CDR1 SGHRS and CDR2 YFSETQ. With 3 bases clipped from V and 5 bases from J, the junction kept 7 bases outside the gene matches. The CDR3 spans 15 residues. To note about this clone: Its antigen is as yet unknown.

The assay was run at survey level. Assay used: immunoSEQ multiplex PCR; TCRdb lists only in-frame clones, some missing. The sample shows fewer than 45,000 clones, around 72% of them seen only once. The chain has TRBV5-1 and TRBJ2-5; 10 positions agree with TRBD1. The receptor comes from a human donor in good health. The sequencing sample was made of CD4+ T cells from blood buffy coats. CDR3 nucleotide sequence: TGCGCCAGCAGCTCCACGACAGGGGGCGAGGAGACCCAGTACTTC. The encoded protein is CASSSTTGGEETQYF.